This is a list of T cell receptor beta chains from one sample in a study of shared clonotypes between healthy human individuals. The method was immunoSEQ multiplex PCR; TCRdb's version includes in-frame clones alone and lacks a portion of them. Found here are about 2 million clones, around 95% of them singletons; the top ten hold 0.1% to 0.15%. Sequencing input: naive CD4+ T cells sorted from blood. All receptors come from a man aged 18 to 35 in good health. The CDR3 runs from the conserved cysteine through the conserved F or W. The D gene is left open where the match is weak. Where a row states a size, it is once, few, many or the class of an expanded clone; other rows omit it.

V gene	D gene	J gene	clone size	CDR3 DNA	CDR3 protein
TRBV4-2	TRBD2	TRBJ2-3	NA	TGTGCCAGCAGCCGGACTAGCGGGGGACGCACAGATACGCAGTATTTT	CASSRTSGGRTDTQYF
TRBV4-2	NA	TRBJ2-7	NA	TGTGCCAGCAGCCCCACCGACCGAAGAATCTACGAGCAGTACTTC	CASSPTDRRIYEQYF
TRBV19	TRBD1	TRBJ2-7	NA	TGTGCCAGTAGTATGCTGGGACAGGGGTTCTACGAGCAGTACTTC	CASSMLGQGFYEQYF
TRBV29-1	NA	TRBJ2-2	NA	TGCAGCGTTGACAGCGTGAACACCGGGGAGCTGTTTTTT	CSVDSVNTGELFF
TRBV5-4	NA	TRBJ2-5	NA	TGTGCCAGCAGCCCGAGTGAGAAAGAGACCCAGTACTTC	CASSPSEKETQYF
TRBV7-9	NA	TRBJ2-1	NA	TGTGCCAGCAGCCCCGCGGGTCCCTTTCGCAATGAGCAGTTCTTC	CASSPAGPFRNEQFF
TRBV7-2	TRBD2	TRBJ2-3	NA	TGTGCCAGCAGCTTAGTAGCGGGCCCAGTTGGGGATACGCAGTATTTT	CASSLVAGPVGDTQYF
TRBV30	NA	TRBJ2-2	NA	TGTGCCTGGAACCGCGTTCCGAACACCGGGGAGCTGTTTTTT	CAWNRVPNTGELFF
TRBV6-1	NA	TRBJ1-6	NA	TGTGCCAGCAGTGAGGCAGGGGTATATAATTCACCCCTCCACTTT	CASSEAGVYNSPLHF
TRBV5-1	TRBD1	TRBJ1-1	NA	TGCGCCAGCAGCGTCCGGACAGGCTCGAACACTGAAGCTTTCTTT	CASSVRTGSNTEAFF
TRBV19	NA	TRBJ2-2	NA	TGTGCCAGTAGTAAGGGGTCTCTAGGGGCCGGGGAGCTGTTTTTT	CASSKGSLGAGELFF
TRBV10-3	NA	TRBJ1-6	NA	TGTGCCATCAGTGAGCTCGGGAGGGATTCACCCCTCCACTTT	CAISELGRDSPLHF
TRBV28	TRBD2	TRBJ2-7	NA	TGTGCCAGCAGTACACTAGCGGGGGGGCACTACGAGCAGTACTTC	CASSTLAGGHYEQYF
TRBV28	TRBD1	TRBJ1-1	NA	TGTGCCAGCAGTTTACAGGGGGCTGGTGGCACTGAAGCTTTCTTT	CASSLQGAGGTEAFF
TRBV7-9	NA	TRBJ1-5	once	TGTGCCAGCAGCTTAGCGGAGAGCAATCAGCCCCAGCATTTT	CASSLAESNQPQHF
TRBV18	NA	TRBJ1-1	NA	TGTGCCAGCTCACCCGACACCAGCCCCACTGAAGCTTTCTTT	CASSPDTSPTEAFF
TRBV18	NA	TRBJ1-3	NA	TGTGCCAGCTCCCGTGGAGGCTCTGGAAACACCATATATTTT	CASSRGGSGNTIYF
TRBV6-4	NA	TRBJ1-5	once	TGTGCCAGGATTGATCGGGGGCCCTATAGCAATCAGCCCCAGCATTTT	CARIDRGPYSNQPQHF
TRBV9	NA	TRBJ1-5	NA	TGTGCCAGCAGCGGGGACCCCGGGGGCAATCAGCCCCAGCATTTT	CASSGDPGGNQPQHF
TRBV27	NA	TRBJ1-2	NA	TGTGCCAGCAGCCCTAAAGGGAGAGGTGCACAGGGTCTCTCTGGCTACACCTTC	CASSPKGRGAQGLSGYTF